The rows below give T cell receptor beta chains drawn from one sample of a study of post-analysis software for immune sequencing data. TCRdb redid the calling of the PCR reads with MiXCR, one entry per CDR3 protein. In the table there are hundreds of thousands of distinct CDR3 sequences, roughly 30% of which are singletons. The sequenced sample consisted of blood. These receptor sequences come from a girl between 10 and 17 years old with multiple sclerosis. Both conserved end residues are part of each CDR3. D genes are given only for firm matches. For some rows the clone size is stated as once, few or many, or as a class when expanded; others skip it.

CDR3 length,D gene,clone size,J gene,V gene,CDR3 DNA,CDR3 protein
14,-,few,TRBJ1-1,TRBV20-1,TGCAGTGCTAGAGTAGAGGGTTTCAACACTGAAGCTTTCTTT,CSARVEGFNTEAFF
13,-,few,TRBJ2-1,TRBV6-2/TRBV6-3,TGTGCCAGCAGCTCCCTATCCGGGGGTGAGCAGTTCTTC,CASSSLSGGEQFF
17,-,-,TRBJ2-5,TRBV20-1,TGCAGTGCTAGAGATCTTTTCGTGGCCATAGAACAAGAGACCCAGTACTTC,CSARDLFVAIEQETQYF
17,-,-,TRBJ2-4,TRBV5-1,TGCGCCAGCAGCTTGATGGGCAGCCTACTAGCCAAAAACATTCAGTACTTC,CASSLMGSLLAKNIQYF
14,-,-,TRBJ1-2,TRBV12-3/TRBV12-4,TGTGCCAGCAGTTTCCATACAGGAGCCGTTGGCTACACCTTC,CASSFHTGAVGYTF
15,TRBD1,few,TRBJ2-7,TRBV9,TGTGCCAGCAGCGCCGGGACAGGGTATGTCAACGAGCAGTACTTC,CASSAGTGYVNEQYF
15,TRBD1,-,TRBJ1-1,TRBV7-2,TGTGCCAGCAGCTTAGAGGCAGGGGGACAAATATATGCTTTCTTT,CASSLEAGGQIYAFF
14,-,-,TRBJ1-5,TRBV9,TGTGCCAGCAGCGGTGGACAGTACGAGCGGCCCCAGCATTTT,CASSGGQYERPQHF
10,-,-,TRBJ1-1,TRBV29-1,TGCAGCGTTCGAAATGGTCCGGCTTTCTTT,CSVRNGPAFF
14,-,-,TRBJ2-3,TRBV28,TGTGCCAGCAGTCTAAGAGGGGGCACAGATACGCAGTATTTT,CASSLRGGTDTQYF
13,-,few,TRBJ1-6,TRBV6-6,TGTGCCAGCGGCTCGCAGGGTAATTCACCCCTCCACTTT,CASGSQGNSPLHF
13,-,-,TRBJ2-4,TRBV7-9,TGTGCCAGCAGTCCTCGTGTAGCGAGCATTCAGTACTTC,CASSPRVASIQYF
13,-,-,TRBJ1-2,TRBV14,TGTGCCAGCAGTACAAGATTGGACTATGGCTACACCTTC,CASSTRLDYGYTF
15,TRBD1,-,TRBJ2-1,TRBV20-1,TGCAGTGCTAGACTACCGAACTACAGGGGAAATGAGCAGTTCTTC,CSARLPNYRGNEQFF
14,TRBD1,many,TRBJ1-6,TRBV5-1,TGCGCCAGCAGCACACAGGGGGATAATTCACCCCTCCACTTT,CASSTQGDNSPLHF
11,-,-,TRBJ2-1,TRBV20-1,TGCAGTGCTAGGAAAGGCGATGAGCAGTTCTTC,CSARKGDEQFF
13,-,few,TRBJ2-7,TRBV7-8,TGTGCCAGCAGCCGGGATGTCCCCTACGAGCAGTACTTC,CASSRDVPYEQYF
12,-,few,TRBJ1-2,TRBV29-1,TGCAGCGGACGTGAGAGCGGTTATGGCTACACCTTC,CSGRESGYGYTF
13,-,-,TRBJ2-7,TRBV27,TGTGCCAGCAGTTCTTACCTTTCCTACGAGCAGTACTTC,CASSSYLSYEQYF
15,-,-,TRBJ2-1,TRBV5-1,TGCGCCAGCAGCTTGGGCCAGACGAGGGGCAATGAGCAGTTCTTC,CASSLGQTRGNEQFF
13,-,many,TRBJ2-5,TRBV28,TGTGCCAGCAGTTTACGCAGCCAAGAGACCCAGTACTTC,CASSLRSQETQYF
15,-,-,TRBJ2-5,TRBV15,TGTGCCACCAGCAGAGAACAACTAGCCACCAATGAGCAGTACTTC,CATSREQLATNEQYF
14,TRBD2,few,TRBJ2-1,TRBV4-3,TGCGCCAGCAGCCAAGGGCGGGAGTACAATGAGCAGTTCTTC,CASSQGREYNEQFF
15,-,few,TRBJ2-1,TRBV20-1,TGCAGTGCTAGTCCCTCGGTTTGGGGTGGCAATGAGCAGTTCTTC,CSASPSVWGGNEQFF
14,TRBD1,few,TRBJ1-1,TRBV7-9,TGTGCCAGCAGCAGCCTGACAGGGGGCTCTGAAGCTTTCTTT,CASSSLTGGSEAFF
15,TRBD2,-,TRBJ2-5,TRBV3-1,TGTGCCAGCAGCCAAAGCCAGAGCGGGGGTGAGGCCCAGTACTTC,CASSQSQSGGEAQYF
13,TRBD1,many,TRBJ2-7,TRBV27,TGTGCCAGCAGTTCCCGGACAGGGTACGAGCAGTACTTC,CASSSRTGYEQYF